This T cell receptor (beta chain) came from a study of blood T cell repertoires in COVID-19. The table came from immunoSEQ multiplex PCR; TCRdb's copy has only in-frame clones and leaves some out. Of around 400,000 clones detected, more than 75% appear once; the ten largest clones hold 2.3%. The CDR3 sequence is 12 residues long. With 4 bases removed from V and 9 bases from J, the gap between germline ends came to 13 bases. Germline CDR1 and CDR2: SGHRS and YFSETQ. This chain joins TRBV5-1 and TRBJ1-1; D perhaps matches TRBD1 (5 bases). Specimen: peripheral blood. The sequence derives from a woman aged 60 to 75 with COVID-19, enrolled during active disease. Written as DNA, the CDR3 is TGCGCCAGCAGCGGCGGGGCAGCACAAGCTTTCTTT. Protein product: CASSGGAAQAFF.